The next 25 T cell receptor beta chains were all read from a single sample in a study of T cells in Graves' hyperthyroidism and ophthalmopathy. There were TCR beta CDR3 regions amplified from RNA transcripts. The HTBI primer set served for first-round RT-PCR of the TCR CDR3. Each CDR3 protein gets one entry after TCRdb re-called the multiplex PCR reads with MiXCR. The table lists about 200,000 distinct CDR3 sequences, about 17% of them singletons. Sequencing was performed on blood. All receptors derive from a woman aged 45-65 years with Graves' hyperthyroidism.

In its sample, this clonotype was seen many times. In DNA form, the CDR3 reads TGTGCCAGCAGACCCATGACAGGGGTTGGGAATGAGCAGTTCTTC. Its protein is CASRPMTGVGNEQFF. The rearrangement links TRBV7-9 to TRBJ2-1; 8 bases fit TRBD1. Germline CDR1 and CDR2: SEHNR and FQNEAQ (reference sequence). Losses at the gene ends were 6 bases for V and 7 bases for J; bases not matched to a gene: 11. This CDR3 has 15 amino acids.

In DNA form, the CDR3 reads TGTGCCACCAGTGATGACCGGGCCAACACCGGGGAGCTGTTTTTT. Residues: CATSDDRANTGELFF. J is TRBJ2-2 and V is TRBV24-1, with D unclear. The CDR3 length is 15 residues. Trimming cost V 3 bases and J 2 bases, with 9 bases left between them. Germline values: CDR1 KGHDR, CDR2 SFDVKD.

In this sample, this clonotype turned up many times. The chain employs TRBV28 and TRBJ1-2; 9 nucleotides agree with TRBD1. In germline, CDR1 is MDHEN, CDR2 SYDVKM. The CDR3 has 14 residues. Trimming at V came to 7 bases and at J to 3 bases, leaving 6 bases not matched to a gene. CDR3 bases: TGTGCCAGCACTACAGGGGGCTTGGACTATGGCTACACCTTC. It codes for CASTTGGLDYGYTF.

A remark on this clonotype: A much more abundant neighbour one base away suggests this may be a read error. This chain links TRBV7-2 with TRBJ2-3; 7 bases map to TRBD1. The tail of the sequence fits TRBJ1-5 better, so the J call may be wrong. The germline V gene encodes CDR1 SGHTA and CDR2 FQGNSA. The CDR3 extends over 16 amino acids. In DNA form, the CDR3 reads TGTGCCAGCCAGCTTCAGGGGGGAGGTCTCTCTCATACGCAGCATTTT. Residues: CASQLQGGGLSHTQHF.

In DNA, the CDR3 is TGTGCCAGCAGTGACGAAAAGTCTGGAAACACCATATATTTT. This gives the protein CASSDEKSGNTIYF. V gene TRBV6-1 combines with J gene TRBJ1-3, with unresolved D. This CDR3 has 14 residues. Deletions cut 3 bases from V and 1 base from J, with 7 bases between. Germline V lookup: CDR1 MNHNS, CDR2 SASEGT.

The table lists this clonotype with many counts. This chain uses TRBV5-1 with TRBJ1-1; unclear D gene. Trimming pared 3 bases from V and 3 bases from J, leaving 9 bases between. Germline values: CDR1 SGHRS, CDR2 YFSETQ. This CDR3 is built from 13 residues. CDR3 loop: CASSSVGYTEAFF. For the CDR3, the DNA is TGCGCCAGCAGCTCAGTAGGTTACACTGAAGCTTTCTTT.

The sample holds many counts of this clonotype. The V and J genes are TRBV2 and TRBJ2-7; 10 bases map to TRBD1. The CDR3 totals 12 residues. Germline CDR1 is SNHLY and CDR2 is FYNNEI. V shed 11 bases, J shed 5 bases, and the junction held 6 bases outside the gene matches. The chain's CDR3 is CACEGQGNEQYF. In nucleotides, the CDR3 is TGTGCCTGCGAGGGACAGGGGAACGAGCAGTACTTC.

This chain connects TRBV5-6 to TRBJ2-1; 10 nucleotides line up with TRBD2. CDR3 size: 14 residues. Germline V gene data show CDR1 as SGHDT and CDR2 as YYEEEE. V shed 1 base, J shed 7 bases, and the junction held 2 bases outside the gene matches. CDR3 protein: CASSLTSGINEQFF. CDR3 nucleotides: TGTGCCAGCAGCTTGACTAGCGGGATTAATGAGCAGTTCTTC.

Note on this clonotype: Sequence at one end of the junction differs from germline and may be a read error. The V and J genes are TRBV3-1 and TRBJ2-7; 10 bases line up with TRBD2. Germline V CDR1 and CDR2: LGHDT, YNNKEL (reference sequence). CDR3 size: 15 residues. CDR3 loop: CAGSRPSSGSWEQYF. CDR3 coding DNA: TGTGCCGGCAGCCGACCCTCTAGCGGGAGTTGGGAGCAGTACTTC.

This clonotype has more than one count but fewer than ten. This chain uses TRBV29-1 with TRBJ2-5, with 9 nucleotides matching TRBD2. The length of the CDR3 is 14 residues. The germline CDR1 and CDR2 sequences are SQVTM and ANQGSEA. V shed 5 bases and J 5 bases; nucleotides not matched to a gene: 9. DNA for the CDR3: TGCAGCGTTAGCGGGAGGCTATGGGAGGAGACCCAGTACTTC. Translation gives CSVSGRLWEETQYF.

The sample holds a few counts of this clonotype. CDR3 amino acids: CASTRDSGNTIYF. Written as DNA, the CDR3 is TGTGCCAGCACCAGGGACTCTGGAAACACCATATATTTT. J is TRBJ1-3 and V is TRBV2; possible D gene TRBD1, 5 bases. Germline-derived CDR1 and CDR2 are SNHLY and FYNNEI. The ends were cut back, 7 bases at V and 0 bases at J, with 7 bases in the middle. This CDR3 is built from 13 residues.

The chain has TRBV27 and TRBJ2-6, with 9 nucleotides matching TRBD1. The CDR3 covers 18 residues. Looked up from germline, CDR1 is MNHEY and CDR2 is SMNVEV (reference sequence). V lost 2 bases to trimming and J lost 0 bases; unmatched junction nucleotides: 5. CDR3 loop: CASSLRQGGSSGANVLTF. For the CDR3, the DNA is TGTGCCAGCAGTTTACGACAGGGGGGAAGCTCTGGGGCCAACGTCCTGACTTTC.

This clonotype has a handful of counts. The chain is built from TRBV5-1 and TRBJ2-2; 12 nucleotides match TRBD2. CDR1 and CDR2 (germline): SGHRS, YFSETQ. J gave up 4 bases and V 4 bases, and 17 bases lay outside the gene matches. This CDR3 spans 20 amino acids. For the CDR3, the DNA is TGCGCCAGCAGCACCTCCGGGACTAGCGGGCTCCAGGGGGCCACCGGGGAGCTGTTTTTT. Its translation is CASSTSGTSGLQGATGELFF.

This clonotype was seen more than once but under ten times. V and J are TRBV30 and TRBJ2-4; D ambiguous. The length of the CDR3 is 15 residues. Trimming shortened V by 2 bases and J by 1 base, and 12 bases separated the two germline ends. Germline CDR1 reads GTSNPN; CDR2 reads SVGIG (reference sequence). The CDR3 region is CAWSPDLTAKNIQYF. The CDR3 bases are TGTGCCTGGAGTCCCGACTTAACGGCCAAAAACATTCAGTACTTC.

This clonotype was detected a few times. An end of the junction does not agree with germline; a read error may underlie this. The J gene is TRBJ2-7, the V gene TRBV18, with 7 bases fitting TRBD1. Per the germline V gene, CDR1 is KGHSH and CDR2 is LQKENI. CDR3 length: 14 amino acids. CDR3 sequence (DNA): TGTGCCAGCTCATCACCGGGACAGCCCTACGAGCAGTACTTC. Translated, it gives CASSSPGQPYEQYF.

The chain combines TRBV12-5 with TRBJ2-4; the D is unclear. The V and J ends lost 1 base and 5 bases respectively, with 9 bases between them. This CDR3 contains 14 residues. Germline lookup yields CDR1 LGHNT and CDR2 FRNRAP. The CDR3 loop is CASGLGAAQNIQYF. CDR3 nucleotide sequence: TGTGCTAGTGGTTTGGGTGCAGCACAAAACATTCAGTACTTC.

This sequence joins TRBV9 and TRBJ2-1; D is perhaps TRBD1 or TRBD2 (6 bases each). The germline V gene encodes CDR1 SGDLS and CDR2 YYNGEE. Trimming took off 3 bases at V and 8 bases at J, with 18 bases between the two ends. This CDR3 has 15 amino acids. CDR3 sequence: CASSASGTQGYEQFF. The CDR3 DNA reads TGTGCCAGCAGCGCTTCCGGGACTCAGGGGTATGAGCAGTTCTTC.

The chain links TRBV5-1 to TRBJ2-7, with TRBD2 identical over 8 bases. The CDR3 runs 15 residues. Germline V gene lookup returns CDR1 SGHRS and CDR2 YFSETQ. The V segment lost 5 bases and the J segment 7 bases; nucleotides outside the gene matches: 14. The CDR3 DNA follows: TGCGCCAGCAGAAAGACCCGGGACCGGGGGGGAGAGCAGTACTTC. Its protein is CASRKTRDRGGEQYF.

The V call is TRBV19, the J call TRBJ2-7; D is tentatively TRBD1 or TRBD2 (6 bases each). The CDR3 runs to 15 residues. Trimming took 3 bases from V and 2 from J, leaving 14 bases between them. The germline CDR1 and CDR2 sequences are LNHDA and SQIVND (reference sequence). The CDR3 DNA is TGTGCCAGTAGTATCACCCGGGGGCCGGCCTACGAGCAGTACTTC. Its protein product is CASSITRGPAYEQYF.

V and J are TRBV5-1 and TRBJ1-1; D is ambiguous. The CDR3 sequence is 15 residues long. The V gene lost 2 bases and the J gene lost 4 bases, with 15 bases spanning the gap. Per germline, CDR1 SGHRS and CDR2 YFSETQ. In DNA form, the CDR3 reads TGCGCCAGCAGCTTTGGTCCCTCGGCCGGCACTGAAGCTTTCTTT. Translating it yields CASSFGPSAGTEAFF.

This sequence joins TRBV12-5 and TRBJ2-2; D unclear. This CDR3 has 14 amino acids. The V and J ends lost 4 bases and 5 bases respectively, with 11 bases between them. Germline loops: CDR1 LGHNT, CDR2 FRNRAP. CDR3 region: CASGSRQVTGELFF. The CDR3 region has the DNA TGTGCTAGTGGTTCAAGACAAGTGACCGGGGAGCTGTTTTTT.

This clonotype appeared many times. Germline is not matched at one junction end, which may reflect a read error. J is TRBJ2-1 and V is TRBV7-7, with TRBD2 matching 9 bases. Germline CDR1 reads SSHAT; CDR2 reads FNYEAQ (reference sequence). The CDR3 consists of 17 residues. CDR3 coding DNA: TGTGCTAGCAGCTCCCAACTGGCGGGAGGGCCGGGCAATGAGCAGTTCTTC. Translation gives CASSSQLAGGPGNEQFF.

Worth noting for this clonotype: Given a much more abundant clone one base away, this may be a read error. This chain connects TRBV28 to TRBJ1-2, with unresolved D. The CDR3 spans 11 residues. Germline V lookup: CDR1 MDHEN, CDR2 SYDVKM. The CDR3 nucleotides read TGTGCCAGCAGTTTTTGGTCCGGCTGCACCTTC. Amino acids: CASSFWSGCTF.

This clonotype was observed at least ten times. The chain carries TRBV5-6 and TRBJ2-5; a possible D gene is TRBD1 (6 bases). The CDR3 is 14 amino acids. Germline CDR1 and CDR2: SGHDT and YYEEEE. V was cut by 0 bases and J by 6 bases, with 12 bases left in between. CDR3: CASSLAGGAKTQYF. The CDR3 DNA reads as TGTGCCAGCAGCTTGGCTGGGGGCGCGAAGACCCAGTACTTC.

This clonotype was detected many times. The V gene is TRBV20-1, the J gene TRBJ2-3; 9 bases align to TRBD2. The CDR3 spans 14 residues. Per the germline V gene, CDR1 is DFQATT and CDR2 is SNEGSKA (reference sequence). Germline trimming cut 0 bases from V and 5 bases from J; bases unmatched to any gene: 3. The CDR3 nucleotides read TGCAGTGCTAGAGAGAGCGGGAGGTTAGATACGCAGTATTTT. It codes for CSARESGRLDTQYF.